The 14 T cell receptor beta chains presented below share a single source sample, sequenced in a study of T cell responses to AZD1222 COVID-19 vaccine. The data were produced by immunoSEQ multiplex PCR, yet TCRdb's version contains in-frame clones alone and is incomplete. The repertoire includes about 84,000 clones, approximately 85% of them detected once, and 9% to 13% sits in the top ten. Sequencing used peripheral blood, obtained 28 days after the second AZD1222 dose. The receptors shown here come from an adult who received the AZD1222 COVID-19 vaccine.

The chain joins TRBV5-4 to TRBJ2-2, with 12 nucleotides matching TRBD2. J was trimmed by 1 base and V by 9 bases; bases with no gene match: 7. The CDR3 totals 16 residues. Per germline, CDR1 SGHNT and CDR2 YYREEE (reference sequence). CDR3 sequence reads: CAIGLAGSLNTGELFF. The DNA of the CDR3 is TGTGCCATCGGACTAGCGGGGTCCTTGAACACCGGGGAGCTGTTTTTT.

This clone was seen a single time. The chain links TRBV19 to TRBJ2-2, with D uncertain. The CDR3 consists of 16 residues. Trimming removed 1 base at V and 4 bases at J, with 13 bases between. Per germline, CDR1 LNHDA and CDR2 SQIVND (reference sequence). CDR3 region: CASSIVVGSSTGELFF. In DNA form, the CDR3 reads TGTGCCAGTAGTATAGTCGTAGGTTCGTCCACCGGGGAGCTGTTTTTT.

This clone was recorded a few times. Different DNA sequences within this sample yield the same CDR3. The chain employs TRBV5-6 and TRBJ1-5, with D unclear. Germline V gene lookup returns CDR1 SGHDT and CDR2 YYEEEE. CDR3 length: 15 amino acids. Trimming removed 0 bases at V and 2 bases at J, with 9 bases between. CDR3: CASSLGGFGNQPQHF. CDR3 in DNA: TGTGCCAGCAGCTTGGGGGGTTTTGGCAATCAGCCCCAGCATTTT.

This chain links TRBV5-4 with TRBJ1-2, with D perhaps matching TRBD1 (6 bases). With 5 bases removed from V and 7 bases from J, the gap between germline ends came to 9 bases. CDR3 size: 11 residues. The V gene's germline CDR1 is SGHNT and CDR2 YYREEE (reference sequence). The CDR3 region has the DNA TGTGCCAGCAGTAACAGGGTTGGCTACACCTTC. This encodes CASSNRVGYTF.

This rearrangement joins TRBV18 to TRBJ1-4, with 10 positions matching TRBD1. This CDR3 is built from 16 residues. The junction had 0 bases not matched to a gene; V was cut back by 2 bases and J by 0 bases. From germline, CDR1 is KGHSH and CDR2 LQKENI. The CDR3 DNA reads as TGTGCCAGCTCACCAGGACAGGGGGCAACTAATGAAAAACTGTTTTTT. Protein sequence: CASSPGQGATNEKLFF.

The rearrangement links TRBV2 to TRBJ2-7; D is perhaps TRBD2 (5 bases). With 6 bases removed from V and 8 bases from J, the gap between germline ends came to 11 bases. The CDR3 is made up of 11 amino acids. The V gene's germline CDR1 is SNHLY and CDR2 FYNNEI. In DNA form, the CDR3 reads TGTGCCAGCAGCGGACGGGAACAGCAGTACTTC. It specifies CASSGREQQYF.

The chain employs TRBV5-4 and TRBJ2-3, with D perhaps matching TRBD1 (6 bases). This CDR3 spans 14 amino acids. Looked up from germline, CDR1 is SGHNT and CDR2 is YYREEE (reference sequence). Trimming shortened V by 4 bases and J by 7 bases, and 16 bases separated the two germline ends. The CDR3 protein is CASSRNTGPYTQYF. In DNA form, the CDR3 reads TGTGCCAGCAGCCGGAATACAGGGCCCTATACGCAGTATTTT. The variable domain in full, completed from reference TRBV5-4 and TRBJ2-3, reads ETGVTQSPTHLIKTRGQQVTLRCSSQSGHNTVSWYQQALGQGPQFIFQYYREEENGRGNFPPRFSGLQFPNYSSELNVNALELDDSALYLCASSRNTGPYTQYFGPGTRLTVL.

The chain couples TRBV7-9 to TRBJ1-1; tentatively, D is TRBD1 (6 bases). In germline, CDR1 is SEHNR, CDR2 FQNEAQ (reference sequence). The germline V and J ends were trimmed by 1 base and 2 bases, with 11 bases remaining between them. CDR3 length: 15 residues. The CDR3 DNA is TGTGCCAGCAGCTTAGGAGGGACACTTAACACTGAAGCTTTCTTT. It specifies CASSLGGTLNTEAFF.

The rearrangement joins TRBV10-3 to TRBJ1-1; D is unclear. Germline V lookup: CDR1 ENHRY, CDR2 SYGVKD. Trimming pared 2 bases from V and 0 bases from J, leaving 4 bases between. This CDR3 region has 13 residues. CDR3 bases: TGTGCCATCAGTGAGACCATGAACACTGAAGCTTTCTTT. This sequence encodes CAISETMNTEAFF.

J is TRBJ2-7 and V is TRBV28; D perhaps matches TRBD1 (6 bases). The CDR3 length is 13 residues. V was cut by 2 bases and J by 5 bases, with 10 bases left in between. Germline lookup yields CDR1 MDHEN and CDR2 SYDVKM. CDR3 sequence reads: CASSLQGTHEQYF. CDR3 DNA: TGTGCCAGCAGTTTACAGGGGACCCACGAGCAGTACTTC.

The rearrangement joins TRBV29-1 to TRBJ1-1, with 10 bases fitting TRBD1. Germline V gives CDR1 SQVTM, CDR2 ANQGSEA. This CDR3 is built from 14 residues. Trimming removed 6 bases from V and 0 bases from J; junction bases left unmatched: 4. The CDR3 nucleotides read TGCAGCGTGAGACAGGGGGCAATGAACACTGAAGCTTTCTTT. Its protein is CSVRQGAMNTEAFF.

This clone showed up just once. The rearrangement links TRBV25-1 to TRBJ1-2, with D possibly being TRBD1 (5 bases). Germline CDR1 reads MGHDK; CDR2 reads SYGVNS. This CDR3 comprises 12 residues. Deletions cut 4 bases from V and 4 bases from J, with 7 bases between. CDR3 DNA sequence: TGTGCCAGCAGTGGACAGAGCTATGGCTACACCTTC. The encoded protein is CASSGQSYGYTF.

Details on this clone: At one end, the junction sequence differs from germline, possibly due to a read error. The CDR3 reads CASSLDSGRPHF. The CDR3 DNA reads as TGCGCCAGCAGCTTGGATAGCGGGAGGCCGCACTTC. The V call is TRBV5-1, the J call TRBJ2-7, with TRBD2 matching over 10 bases. Germline V CDR1 and CDR2: SGHRS, YFSETQ. The CDR3 covers 12 residues.

The CDR3: CASSIEGGSYGYTF. The DNA for the CDR3 is TGTGCCAGTAGTATAGAGGGTGGATCCTATGGCTACACCTTC. The rearrangement joins TRBV19 to TRBJ1-2; no reliable D call. V lost 0 bases to trimming and J lost 4 bases, with 9 bases between them. From germline, CDR1 is LNHDA and CDR2 SQIVND (reference sequence). There are 14 residues in the CDR3.